The entry below gives a single T cell receptor (beta chain) sequence along with its context. The record originates from a study of shared clonotypes between healthy human individuals. Trimming removed 0 bases at V and 1 base at J, with 13 bases between. The CDR3 totals 16 residues. CDR1 is SGHNT and CDR2 is YYREEE in the germline V gene (reference sequence). Sequencing was performed with immunoSEQ multiplex PCR; in TCRdb, only in-frame clones are kept and a portion is missing. This table has 2 million to 2.5 million clones, around 92% appearing once. The TCR comes from a man in his late teens or twenties in good health. Some clones in this sample may be carry-over from other donors' samples. The chain employs TRBV5-4 and TRBJ1-1; D is unclear. Sequencing was carried out using naive CD4+ T cells from PBMCs. Subset denoted: CD45RA+ positively selected. In nucleotides, the CDR3 is TGTGCCAGCAGCTTGGCCCATGGGGTTAGGAACACTGAAGCTTTCTTT. Translated, it gives CASSLAHGVRNTEAFF.